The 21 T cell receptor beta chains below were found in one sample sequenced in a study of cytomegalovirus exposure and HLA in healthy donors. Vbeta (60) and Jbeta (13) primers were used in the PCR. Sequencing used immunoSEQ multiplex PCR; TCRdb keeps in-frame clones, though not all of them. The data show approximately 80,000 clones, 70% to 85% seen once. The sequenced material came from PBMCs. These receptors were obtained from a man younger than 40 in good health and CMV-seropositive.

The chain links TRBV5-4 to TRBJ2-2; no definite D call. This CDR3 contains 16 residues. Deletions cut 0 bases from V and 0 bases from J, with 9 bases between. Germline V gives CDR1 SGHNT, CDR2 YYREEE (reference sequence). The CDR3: CASSLDTAANTGELFF. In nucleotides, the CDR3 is TGTGCCAGCAGCTTGGACACAGCCGCGAACACCGGGGAGCTGTTTTTT.

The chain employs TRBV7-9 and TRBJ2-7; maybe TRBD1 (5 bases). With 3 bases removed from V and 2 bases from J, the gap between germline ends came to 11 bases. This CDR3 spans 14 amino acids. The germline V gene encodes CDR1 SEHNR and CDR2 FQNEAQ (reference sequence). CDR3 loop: CASSFLAGTYEQYF. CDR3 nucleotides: TGTGCCAGCAGCTTTTTGGCAGGGACCTACGAGCAGTACTTC.

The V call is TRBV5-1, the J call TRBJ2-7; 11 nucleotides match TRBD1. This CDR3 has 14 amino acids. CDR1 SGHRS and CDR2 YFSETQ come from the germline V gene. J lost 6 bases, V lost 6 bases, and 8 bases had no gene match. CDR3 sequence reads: CASTRTGGLGEQYF. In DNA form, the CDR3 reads TGCGCCAGCACCCGGACAGGGGGCTTAGGCGAGCAGTACTTC.

The CDR3, as DNA: TGTGCCAGCAGCTTGGTACTTGCAGGATCACCCCTCCACTTT. Amino acid sequence: CASSLVLAGSPLHF. The chain carries TRBV5-6 and TRBJ1-6; D is uncertain. The germline gives CDR1 SGHDT, CDR2 YYEEEE. V was clipped by 0 bases and J by 10 bases, with 11 bases between them. This CDR3 has 14 amino acids. The variable domain in full, completed from reference TRBV5-6 and TRBJ1-6, reads DAGVTQSPTHLIKTRGQQVTLRCSPKSGHDTVSWYQQALGQGPQFIFQYYEEEERQRGNFPDRFSGHQFPNYSSELNVNALLLGDSALYLCASSLVLAGSPLHFGNGTRLTVT.

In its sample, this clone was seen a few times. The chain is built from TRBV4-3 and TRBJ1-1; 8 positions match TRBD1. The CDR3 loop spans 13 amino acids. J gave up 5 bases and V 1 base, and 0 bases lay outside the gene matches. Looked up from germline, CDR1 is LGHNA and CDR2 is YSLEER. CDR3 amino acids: CASSQGTGTEAFF. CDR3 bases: TGCGCCAGCAGCCAAGGGACAGGGACTGAAGCTTTCTTT.

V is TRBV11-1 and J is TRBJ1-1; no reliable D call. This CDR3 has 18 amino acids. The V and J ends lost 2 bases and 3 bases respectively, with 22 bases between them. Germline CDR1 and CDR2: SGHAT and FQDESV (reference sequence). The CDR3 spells CASSLPFRGGISDTEAFF. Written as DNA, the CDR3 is TGTGCCAGCAGCTTACCCTTCCGTGGAGGGATCTCGGACACTGAAGCTTTCTTT.

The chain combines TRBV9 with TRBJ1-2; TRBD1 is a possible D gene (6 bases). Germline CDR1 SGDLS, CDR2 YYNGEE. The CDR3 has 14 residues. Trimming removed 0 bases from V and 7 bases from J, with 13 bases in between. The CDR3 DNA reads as TGTGCCAGCAGCGTAGCTATGCAGGGGAGTGGCTACACCTTC. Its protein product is CASSVAMQGSGYTF.

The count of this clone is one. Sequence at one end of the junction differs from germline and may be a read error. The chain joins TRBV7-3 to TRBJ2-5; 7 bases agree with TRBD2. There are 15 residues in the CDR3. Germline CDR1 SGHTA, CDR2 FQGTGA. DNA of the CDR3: TGTGCCAGCAGTTTAAATGGGGGAGGGGAAGAGACCCAGTACTTC. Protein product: CASSLNGGGEETQYF. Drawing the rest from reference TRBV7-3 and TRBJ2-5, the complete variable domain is GAGVSQTPSNKVTEKGKYVELRCDPISGHTALYWYRQSLGQGPEFLIYFQGTGAADDSGLPNDRFFAVRPEGSVSTLKIQRTERGDSAVYLCASSLNGGGEETQYFGPGTRLLVL.

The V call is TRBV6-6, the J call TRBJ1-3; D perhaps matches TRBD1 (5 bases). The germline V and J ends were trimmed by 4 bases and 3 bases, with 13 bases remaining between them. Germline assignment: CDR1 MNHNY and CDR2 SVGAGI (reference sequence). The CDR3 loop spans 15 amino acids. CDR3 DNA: TGTGCCAGCAGTTGGGCGGGGCTTGATGGAAACACCATATATTTT. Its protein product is CASSWAGLDGNTIYF.

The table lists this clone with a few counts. CDR3 in amino acids: CASSQSIAGGPYEQYF. As DNA, the CDR3 is TGCGCCAGCAGCCAATCGATAGCGGGAGGGCCCTACGAGCAGTACTTC. The rearrangement uses TRBV4-3 and TRBJ2-7, with 11 positions matching TRBD2. The V gene's germline CDR1 is LGHNA and CDR2 YSLEER. Germline trimming cut 2 bases from V and 2 bases from J; bases unmatched to any gene: 5. The CDR3 is 16 residues long.

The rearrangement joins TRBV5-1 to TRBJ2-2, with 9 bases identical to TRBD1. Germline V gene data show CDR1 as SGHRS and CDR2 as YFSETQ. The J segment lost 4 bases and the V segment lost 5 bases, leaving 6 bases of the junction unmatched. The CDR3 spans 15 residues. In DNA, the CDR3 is TGCGCCAGCAGGGAGGGGACAGGGTCCACCGGGGAGCTGTTTTTT. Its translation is CASREGTGSTGELFF.

CDR3 loop: CASSPNEATNEKLFF. Written as DNA, the CDR3 is TGTGCCAGCTCACCCAACGAGGCAACTAATGAAAAACTGTTTTTT. The gene calls are TRBV18 and TRBJ1-4, with D hard to call. V shed 3 bases and J shed 0 bases, with 8 bases lying between them. This CDR3 contains 15 residues. CDR1 and CDR2 (germline): KGHSH, LQKENI.

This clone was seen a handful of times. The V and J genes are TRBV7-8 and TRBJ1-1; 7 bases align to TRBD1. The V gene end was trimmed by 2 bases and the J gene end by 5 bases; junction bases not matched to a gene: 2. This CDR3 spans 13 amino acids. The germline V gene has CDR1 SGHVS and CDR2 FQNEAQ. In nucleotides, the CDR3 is TGTGCCAGCAGCTTACAACAGGGGACTGAAGCTTTCTTT. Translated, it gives CASSLQQGTEAFF.

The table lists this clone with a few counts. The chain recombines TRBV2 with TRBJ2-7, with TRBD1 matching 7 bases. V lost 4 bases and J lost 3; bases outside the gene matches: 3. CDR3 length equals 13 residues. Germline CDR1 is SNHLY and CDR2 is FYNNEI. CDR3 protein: CASSGTGSYEQYF. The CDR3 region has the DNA TGTGCCAGCAGTGGGACAGGAAGCTACGAGCAGTACTTC.

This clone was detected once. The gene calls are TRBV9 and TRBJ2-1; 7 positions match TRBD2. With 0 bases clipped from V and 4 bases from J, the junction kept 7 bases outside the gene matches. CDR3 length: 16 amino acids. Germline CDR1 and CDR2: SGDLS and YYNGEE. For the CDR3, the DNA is TGTGCCAGCAGCGTAGCGGGAGGCCAAAGTTACAATGAGCAGTTCTTC. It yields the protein CASSVAGGQSYNEQFF.

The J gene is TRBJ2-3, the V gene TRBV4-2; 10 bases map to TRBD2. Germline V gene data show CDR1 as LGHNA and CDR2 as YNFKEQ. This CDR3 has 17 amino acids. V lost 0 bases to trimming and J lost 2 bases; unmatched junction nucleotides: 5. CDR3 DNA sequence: TGTGCCAGCAGCCAAGAGGGGCTAGCGGGAGTCACAGATACGCAGTATTTT. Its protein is CASSQEGLAGVTDTQYF.

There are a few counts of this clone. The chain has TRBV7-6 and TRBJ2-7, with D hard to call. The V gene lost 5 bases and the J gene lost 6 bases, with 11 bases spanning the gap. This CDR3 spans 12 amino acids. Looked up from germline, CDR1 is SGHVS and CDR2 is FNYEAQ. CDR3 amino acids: CASSPTLGEQYF. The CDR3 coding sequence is TGTGCCAGCAGCCCCACTCTTGGCGAGCAGTACTTC.

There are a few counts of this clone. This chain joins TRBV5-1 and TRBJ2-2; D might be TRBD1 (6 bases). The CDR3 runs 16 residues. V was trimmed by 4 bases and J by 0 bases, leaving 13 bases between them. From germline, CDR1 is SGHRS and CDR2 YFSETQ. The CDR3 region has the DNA TGCGCCAGCAGCAGTGCAGGGGCTACGAACACCGGGGAGCTGTTTTTT. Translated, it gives CASSSAGATNTGELFF. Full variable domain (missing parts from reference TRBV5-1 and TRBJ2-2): KAGVTQTPRYLIKTRGQQVTLSCSPISGHRSVSWYQQTPGQGLQFLFEYFSETQRNKGNFPGRFSGRQFSNSRSEMNVSTLELGDSALYLCASSSAGATNTGELFFGEGSRLTVL.

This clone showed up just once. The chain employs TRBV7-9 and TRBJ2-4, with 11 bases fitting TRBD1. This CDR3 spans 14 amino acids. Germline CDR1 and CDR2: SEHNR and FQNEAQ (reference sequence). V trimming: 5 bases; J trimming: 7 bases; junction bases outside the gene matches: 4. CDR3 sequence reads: CASSLGQGANIQYF. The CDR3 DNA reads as TGTGCCAGCAGCCTCGGACAGGGGGCCAACATTCAGTACTTC.

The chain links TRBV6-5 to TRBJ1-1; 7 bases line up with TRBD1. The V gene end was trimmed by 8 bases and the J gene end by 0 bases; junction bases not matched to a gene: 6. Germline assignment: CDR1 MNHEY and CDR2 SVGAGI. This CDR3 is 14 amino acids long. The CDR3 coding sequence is TGTGCCAGCTACAAGACAGGGTTGAACACTGAAGCTTTCTTT. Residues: CASYKTGLNTEAFF.

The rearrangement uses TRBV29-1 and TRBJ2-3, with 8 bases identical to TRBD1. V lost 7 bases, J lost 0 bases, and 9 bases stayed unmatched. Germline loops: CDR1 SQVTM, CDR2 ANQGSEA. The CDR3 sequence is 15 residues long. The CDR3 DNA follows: TGCAGCGCAAAACGCAGGGGGCCTAGCACAGATACGCAGTATTTT. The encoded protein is CSAKRRGPSTDTQYF.